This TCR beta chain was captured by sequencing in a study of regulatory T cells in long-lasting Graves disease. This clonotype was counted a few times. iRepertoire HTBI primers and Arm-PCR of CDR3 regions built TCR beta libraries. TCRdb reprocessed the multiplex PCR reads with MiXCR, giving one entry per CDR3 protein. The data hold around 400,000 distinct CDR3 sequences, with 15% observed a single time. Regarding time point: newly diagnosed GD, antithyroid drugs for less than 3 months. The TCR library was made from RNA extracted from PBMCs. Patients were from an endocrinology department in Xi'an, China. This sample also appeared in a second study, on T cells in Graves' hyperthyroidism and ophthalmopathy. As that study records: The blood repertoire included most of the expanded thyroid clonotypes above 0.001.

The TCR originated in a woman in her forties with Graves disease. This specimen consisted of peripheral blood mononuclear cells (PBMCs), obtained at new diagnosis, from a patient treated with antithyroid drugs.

This chain's CDR3 is CASSMGQGSTDTQYF. CDR3 bases: TGTGCCAGCAGCATGGGACAGGGTAGTACAGATACGCAGTATTTT. This chain uses TRBV5-4 with TRBJ2-3; 9 nucleotides match TRBD1. V shed 4 bases and J 3 bases; nucleotides not matched to a gene: 6. The CDR3 extends over 15 amino acids. CDR1 and CDR2 (germline): SGHNT, YYREEE (reference sequence).